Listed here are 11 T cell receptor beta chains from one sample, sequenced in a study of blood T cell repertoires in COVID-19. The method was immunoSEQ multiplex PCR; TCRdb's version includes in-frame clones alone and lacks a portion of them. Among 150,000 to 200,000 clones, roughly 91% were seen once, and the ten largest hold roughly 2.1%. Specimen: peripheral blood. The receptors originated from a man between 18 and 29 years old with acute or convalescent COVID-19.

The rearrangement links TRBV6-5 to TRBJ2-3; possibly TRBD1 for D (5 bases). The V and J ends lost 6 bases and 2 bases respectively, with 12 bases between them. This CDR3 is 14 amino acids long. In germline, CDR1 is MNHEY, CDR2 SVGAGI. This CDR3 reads CASRRTPNTDTQYF. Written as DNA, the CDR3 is TGTGCCAGCAGGAGGACACCGAACACAGATACGCAGTATTTT.

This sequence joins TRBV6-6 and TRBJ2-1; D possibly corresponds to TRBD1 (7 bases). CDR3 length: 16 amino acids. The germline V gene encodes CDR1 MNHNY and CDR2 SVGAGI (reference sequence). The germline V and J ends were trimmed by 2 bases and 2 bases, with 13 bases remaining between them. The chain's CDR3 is CASSYVEGAPYNEQFF. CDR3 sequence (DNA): TGTGCCAGCAGTTACGTGGAGGGGGCTCCCTACAATGAGCAGTTCTTC.

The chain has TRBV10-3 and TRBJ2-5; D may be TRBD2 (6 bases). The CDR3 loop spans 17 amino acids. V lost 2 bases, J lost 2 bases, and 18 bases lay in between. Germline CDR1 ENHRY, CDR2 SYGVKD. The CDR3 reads CAISERVPSVLQETQYF. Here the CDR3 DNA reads TGTGCCATCAGTGAGAGGGTCCCTAGCGTCTTGCAAGAGACCCAGTACTTC.

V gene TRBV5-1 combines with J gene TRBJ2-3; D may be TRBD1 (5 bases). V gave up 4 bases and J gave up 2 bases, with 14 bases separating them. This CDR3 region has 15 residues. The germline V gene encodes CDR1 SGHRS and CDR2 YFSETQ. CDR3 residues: CASSPDRSPTDTQYF. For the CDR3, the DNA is TGCGCCAGCAGCCCAGACAGATCGCCCACAGATACGCAGTATTTT.

CDR3 protein: CASSRVMDRSYGYTF. In nucleotides, the CDR3 is TGTGCCAGTAGCCGAGTGATGGACAGGTCCTATGGCTACACCTTC. The rearrangement links TRBV19 to TRBJ1-2; 7 bases match TRBD1. This CDR3 contains 15 residues. Losses at the gene ends were 6 bases for V and 4 bases for J; bases not matched to a gene: 11. Per the germline V gene, CDR1 is LNHDA and CDR2 is SQIVND (reference sequence).

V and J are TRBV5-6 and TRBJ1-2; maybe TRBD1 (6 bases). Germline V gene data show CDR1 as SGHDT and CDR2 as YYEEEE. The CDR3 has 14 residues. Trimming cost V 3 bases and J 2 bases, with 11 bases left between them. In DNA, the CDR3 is TGTGCCAGCAGCTCACAGGGCAGGAACTATGGCTACACCTTC. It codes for CASSSQGRNYGYTF.

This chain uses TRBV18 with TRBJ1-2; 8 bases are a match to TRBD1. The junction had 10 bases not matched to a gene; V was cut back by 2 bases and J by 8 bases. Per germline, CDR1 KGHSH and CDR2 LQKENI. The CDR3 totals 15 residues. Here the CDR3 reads CASSPVRPGGEGYTF. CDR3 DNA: TGTGCCAGCTCACCAGTACGCCCAGGGGGCGAGGGCTACACCTTC. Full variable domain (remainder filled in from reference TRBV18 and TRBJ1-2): NAGVMQNPRHLVRRRGQEARLRCSPMKGHSHVYWYRQLPEEGLKFMVYLQKENIIDESGMPKERFSAEFPKEGPSILRIQQVVRGDSAAYFCASSPVRPGGEGYTFGSGTRLTVV.

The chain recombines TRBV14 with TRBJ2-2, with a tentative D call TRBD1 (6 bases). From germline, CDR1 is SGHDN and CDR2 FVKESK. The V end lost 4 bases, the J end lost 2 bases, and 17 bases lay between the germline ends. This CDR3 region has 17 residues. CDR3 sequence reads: CASSPRTVFSNTGELFF. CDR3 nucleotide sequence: TGTGCCAGCAGCCCCCGGACAGTATTTTCCAACACCGGGGAGCTGTTTTTT.

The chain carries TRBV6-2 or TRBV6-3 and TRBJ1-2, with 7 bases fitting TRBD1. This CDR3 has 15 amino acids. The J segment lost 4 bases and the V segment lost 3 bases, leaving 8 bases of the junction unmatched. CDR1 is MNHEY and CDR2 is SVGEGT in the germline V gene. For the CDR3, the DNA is TGTGCCAGCAGTTATTCGGGAGACAGGGTCTATGGCTACACCTTC. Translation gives CASSYSGDRVYGYTF.

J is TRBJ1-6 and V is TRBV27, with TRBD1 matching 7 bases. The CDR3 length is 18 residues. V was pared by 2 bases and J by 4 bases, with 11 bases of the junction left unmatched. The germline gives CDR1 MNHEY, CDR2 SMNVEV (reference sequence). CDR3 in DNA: TGTGCCAGCAGTTTACGGATCTCCGGGACAGCTTATAATTCACCCCTCCACTTT. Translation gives CASSLRISGTAYNSPLHF.

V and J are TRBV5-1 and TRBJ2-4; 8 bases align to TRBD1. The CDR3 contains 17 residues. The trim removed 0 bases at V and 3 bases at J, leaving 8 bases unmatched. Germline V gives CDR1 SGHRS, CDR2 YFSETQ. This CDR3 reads CASSLAQGVIGKNIQYF. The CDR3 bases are TGCGCCAGCAGCTTGGCACAGGGGGTGATCGGCAAAAACATTCAGTACTTC.